This entry lists 21 T cell receptor beta chains sequenced from one sample in a study of breast tumors, draining lymph nodes, adjacent tissues. The lymph nodes were axillary draining lymph nodes from breast cancer patients. TCRdb recomputed calls from the multiplex PCR reads with MiXCR, one row per CDR3 protein. The sample includes roughly 86,000 distinct CDR3 sequences, approximately 19% of them seen just once. The sample consisted of axillary lymph node tissue. All receptors come from a female donor with breast cancer. Some clones in this sample may be carry-over from other donors' samples.

This clonotype was observed many times. The chain combines TRBV20-1 with TRBJ1-2; tentative D call: TRBD1 (5 bases). From germline, CDR1 is DFQATT and CDR2 SNEGSKA (reference sequence). The CDR3 spans 10 residues. V was trimmed by 7 bases and J by 8 bases, leaving 11 bases between them. The CDR3 DNA follows: TGCAGTGTCGGGGGAAAGGGCTACACCTTC. Protein sequence: CSVGGKGYTF.

Comments on this clonotype: A much larger clone differs from this one at a single base, so this may be a read error. The V call is TRBV20-1, the J call TRBJ1-5; TRBD1 matches at 8 bases. The CDR3 totals 14 residues. Germline V gene lookup returns CDR1 DFQATT and CDR2 SNEGSKA (reference sequence). Trimming cost V 2 bases and J 6 bases; bases outside gene matches: 6. The CDR3 reads CSARQGAGGQPQHF. As DNA, the CDR3 is TGCAGTGCTAGACAGGGGGCTGGTGGTCAGCCCCAGCATTTT.

The chain carries TRBV30 and TRBJ1-4; D is undetermined. The CDR3 is 13 amino acids. Germline CDR1 is GTSNPN and CDR2 is SVGIG (reference sequence). V was pared by 0 bases and J by 8 bases, with 10 bases between. CDR3: CAWSVAMLEKLFF. CDR3 coding DNA: TGTGCCTGGAGTGTGGCGATGTTGGAAAAACTGTTTTTT.

V and J are TRBV19 and TRBJ2-6; 7 positions agree with TRBD1. V lost 5 bases and J lost 0; bases outside the gene matches: 13. CDR3 size: 19 residues. CDR1 and CDR2 from the germline V gene are LNHDA and SQIVND (reference sequence). The CDR3: CASSPRRGFPSSGANVLTF. DNA of the CDR3: TGTGCCAGTAGTCCGCGCAGGGGGTTTCCTAGCTCTGGGGCCAACGTCCTGACTTTC.

This clonotype has ten or more counts. The chain is built from TRBV6-8 and TRBJ2-7; TRBD2 agrees at 7 bases. V gave up 6 bases and J gave up 6 bases; unmatched junction bases: 8. CDR1 is MNHGY, CDR2 SAAAGT, per germline. CDR3 length: 13 residues. CDR3 sequence (DNA): TGTGCCAGCAGGCGGACTAGTCACCGCGAGCAGTACTTC. It yields the protein CASRRTSHREQYF.

This clonotype was picked up many times. The CDR3 loop reads CSVEGTGTNYNEQFF. In DNA, the CDR3 is TGCAGCGTTGAAGGTACCGGGACTAACTACAATGAGCAGTTCTTC. The rearrangement uses TRBV29-1 and TRBJ2-1; TRBD2 agrees at 7 bases. Unmatched junction bases numbered 6, after V lost 1 base and J lost 3 bases. The CDR3 has 15 amino acids. Germline CDR1 is SQVTM and CDR2 is ANQGSEA.

There are many counts of this clonotype. This chain connects TRBV7-9 to TRBJ1-2; 9 bases are shared with TRBD1. The trim removed 2 bases at V and 3 bases at J, leaving 7 bases unmatched. CDR1 is SEHNR and CDR2 is FQNEAQ in the germline V gene (reference sequence). CDR3 length: 16 amino acids. CDR3 nucleotides: TGTGCCAGCAGCTTAAGCCGCCGGACAGGGGACTATGGCTACACCTTC. It specifies CASSLSRRTGDYGYTF.

This clonotype was detected many times. V usage is TRBV29-1 and J usage is TRBJ2-7, with 12 positions matching TRBD2. Unmatched junction bases numbered 9, after V lost 6 bases and J lost 0 bases. CDR3 length: 16 residues. Germline-derived CDR1 and CDR2 are SQVTM and ANQGSEA. CDR3: CSVDGLAGFSSYEQYF. The CDR3 DNA sequence: TGCAGCGTAGATGGACTAGCGGGATTTTCCTCCTACGAGCAGTACTTC.

At least ten counts were recorded for this clonotype. The CDR3 region has the DNA TGTGCCAGCAGCGTGGGGACTAGCGCCCACTACGAGCAGTACTTC. It specifies CASSVGTSAHYEQYF. This chain uses TRBV9 with TRBJ2-7; 10 bases fit TRBD2. The germline gives CDR1 SGDLS, CDR2 YYNGEE. The CDR3 is made up of 15 amino acids. The V segment lost 2 bases and the J segment 3 bases; nucleotides outside the gene matches: 5.

This clonotype was counted at least ten times. J is TRBJ2-1 and V is TRBV19; 8 bases match TRBD2. This CDR3 has 18 residues. Per the germline V gene, CDR1 is LNHDA and CDR2 is SQIVND (reference sequence). V dropped 5 bases and J dropped 7; count of bases not matched to a gene: 19. CDR3 in DNA: TGTGCCAGTAGTCGTACGGCTGTAGCAGCGGGAGCAGGAAATGAGCAGTTCTTC. It codes for CASSRTAVAAGAGNEQFF.

Worth noting for this clonotype: Given a much more abundant clone one base away, this may be a read error. The gene calls are TRBV25-1 and TRBJ1-2; D unresolved. The CDR3 consists of 15 residues. From germline, CDR1 is MGHDK and CDR2 SYGVNS. The CDR3 sequence: CACSEYFEQEYGYTF. The CDR3, as DNA: TGTGCCTGCAGTGAATATTTCGAGCAGGAGTATGGCTACACCTTC.

This chain uses TRBV6-2 or TRBV6-3 with TRBJ2-1; D call uncertain. The CDR3 length is 12 residues. CDR1 and CDR2 from the germline V gene are MNHEY and SVGEGT. Trimming removed 5 bases from V and 4 bases from J, with 6 bases in between. As DNA, the CDR3 is TGTGCCAGCAGTCTCCTTTACAATGAGCAGTTCTTC. Protein product: CASSLLYNEQFF.

In the case of this clonotype: A much larger clone lies one base from this, so it may be a read error. No conserved phenylalanine or tryptophan ends this CDR3, so it is likely a read error. The genes are TRBV12-3 or TRBV12-4 and TRBJ2-2; tentatively, D is TRBD2 (6 bases). V was trimmed by 3 bases and J by 4 bases, leaving 12 bases between them. The CDR3 contains 15 residues. The CDR3 sequence is CASSFRRAGTGELFS. The CDR3 DNA sequence: TGTGCCAGCAGTTTCAGGAGGGCCGGCACCGGGGAGCTGTTTTCT.

This clonotype was counted at least ten times. V and J are TRBV6-5 and TRBJ2-3; D is unresolved. Trimming took 6 bases from V and 5 from J, leaving 9 bases between them. CDR1 is MNHEY, CDR2 SVGAGI, per germline. There are 12 residues in the CDR3. CDR3 sequence reads: CASRSMGDTQYF. In DNA form, the CDR3 reads TGTGCCAGCAGATCTATGGGAGATACGCAGTATTTT.

This clonotype was seen at least ten times. J is TRBJ2-7 and V is TRBV3-1, with 9 bases that match TRBD1. CDR3 length: 14 amino acids. Germline V CDR1 and CDR2: LGHDT, YNNKEL (reference sequence). The V and J ends lost 3 bases and 6 bases, in that order; junction bases with no gene match: 6. The CDR3 DNA reads as TGTGCCAGCAGCCATGCCGGGACAGGGTCCGAGCAGTACTTC. Amino acids: CASSHAGTGSEQYF.

This clonotype came up a few times. A much larger clone lies a single base off, so this may be a read error. V usage is TRBV14 and J usage is TRBJ1-2; D unclear. CDR1 and CDR2 from the germline V gene are SGHDN and FVKESK. There are 13 residues in the CDR3. CDR3 in amino acids: CASNQLAADGYTF. The CDR3 bases are TGTGCCAGCAACCAACTTGCCGCGGACGGCTACACCTTC. The full variable domain, rest sourced from reference TRBV14 and TRBJ1-2, is EAGVTQFPSHSVIEKGQTVTLRCDPISGHDNLYWYRRVMGKEIKFLLHFVKESKQDESGMPNNRFLAERTGGTYSTLKVQPAELEDSGVYFCASNQLAADGYTFGSGTRLTVV.

At least ten counts were recorded for this clonotype. This sequence joins TRBV7-9 and TRBJ2-3; perhaps TRBD1 as D (5 bases). V shed 4 bases and J shed 0 bases, with 11 bases lying between them. Germline V lookup: CDR1 SEHNR, CDR2 FQNEAQ (reference sequence). The CDR3 contains 15 residues. The CDR3 DNA is TGTGCCAGCAGCTATCGACAGCCTAGCACAGATACGCAGTATTTT. Encoded protein: CASSYRQPSTDTQYF.

This clonotype has at least ten counts. The chain employs TRBV11-2 and TRBJ2-7; 9 bases are a match to TRBD2. Losses at the gene ends were 4 bases for V and 2 bases for J; bases not matched to a gene: 6. The length of the CDR3 is 15 residues. The germline V gene encodes CDR1 SGHAT and CDR2 FQNNGV. The CDR3 is CASSSLAGLTYEQYF. CDR3 bases: TGTGCCAGCAGCTCTCTAGCGGGACTTACCTACGAGCAGTACTTC.

This clonotype has at least ten counts. The V gene is TRBV5-1, the J gene TRBJ2-7, with D uncertain. The V gene's germline CDR1 is SGHRS and CDR2 YFSETQ. The ends were cut back, 0 bases at V and 3 bases at J, with 7 bases in the middle. This CDR3 has 13 residues. The chain's CDR3 is CASSLGAGYEQYF. The CDR3 DNA reads TGCGCCAGCAGCTTGGGGGCCGGCTACGAGCAGTACTTC.

Many counts were recorded for this clonotype. This chain joins TRBV20-1 and TRBJ1-4; D perhaps matches TRBD1 (5 bases). The germline V gene has CDR1 DFQATT and CDR2 SNEGSKA (reference sequence). V was cut by 3 bases and J by 10 bases, with 9 bases left in between. The CDR3 consists of 11 residues. In DNA, the CDR3 is TGCAGTGCTAGCCGAGGGGTAAAACTGTTTTTT. Amino acid sequence: CSASRGVKLFF.

In its sample, this clonotype was seen many times. This chain joins TRBV12-3 or TRBV12-4 and TRBJ2-2; D call uncertain. CDR3 length equals 12 residues. Trimming left V 3 bases short and J 6 bases short, with 5 bases between. The CDR3 sequence: CASSFGSGELFF. The CDR3 nucleotides are TGTGCCAGCAGTTTTGGGTCCGGGGAGCTGTTTTTT.